This T cell receptor beta chain was sequenced for a study of cytomegalovirus exposure and HLA in healthy donors. Study-wide background: The Caucasian-associated ancestry cluster contained about 80% of the approximately 400 genotyped donors.

PCR used 60 Vbeta primers and 13 Jbeta primers. Generated by immunoSEQ multiplex PCR, the TCRdb table keeps only in-frame clones and is missing some. The sample consists of 150,000 to 160,000 clones, around 84% of them appearing once. Points on this clone: The antigen remains undetermined.

General study findings and limits: Both high specificity and high sensitivity reportedly marked the classifier's diagnosis of cytomegalovirus status. Later analysis showed most CMV-associated TCR beta chains appearing HLA-restricted.

The receptor was derived from a woman aged 40-49 years in good health and CMV-seropositive. The material sequenced was PBMCs.

This CDR3 reads CASSLGGVGLIWDTEAFF. Here the CDR3 DNA reads TGTGCCAGCAGCTTAGGGGGAGTGGGATTAATCTGGGACACTGAAGCTTTCTTT. This chain uses TRBV7-9 with TRBJ1-1; D remains unclear. CDR1 is SEHNR, CDR2 FQNEAQ, per germline (reference sequence). The CDR3 contains 18 residues. V was pared by 1 base and J by 3 bases, with 21 bases between.